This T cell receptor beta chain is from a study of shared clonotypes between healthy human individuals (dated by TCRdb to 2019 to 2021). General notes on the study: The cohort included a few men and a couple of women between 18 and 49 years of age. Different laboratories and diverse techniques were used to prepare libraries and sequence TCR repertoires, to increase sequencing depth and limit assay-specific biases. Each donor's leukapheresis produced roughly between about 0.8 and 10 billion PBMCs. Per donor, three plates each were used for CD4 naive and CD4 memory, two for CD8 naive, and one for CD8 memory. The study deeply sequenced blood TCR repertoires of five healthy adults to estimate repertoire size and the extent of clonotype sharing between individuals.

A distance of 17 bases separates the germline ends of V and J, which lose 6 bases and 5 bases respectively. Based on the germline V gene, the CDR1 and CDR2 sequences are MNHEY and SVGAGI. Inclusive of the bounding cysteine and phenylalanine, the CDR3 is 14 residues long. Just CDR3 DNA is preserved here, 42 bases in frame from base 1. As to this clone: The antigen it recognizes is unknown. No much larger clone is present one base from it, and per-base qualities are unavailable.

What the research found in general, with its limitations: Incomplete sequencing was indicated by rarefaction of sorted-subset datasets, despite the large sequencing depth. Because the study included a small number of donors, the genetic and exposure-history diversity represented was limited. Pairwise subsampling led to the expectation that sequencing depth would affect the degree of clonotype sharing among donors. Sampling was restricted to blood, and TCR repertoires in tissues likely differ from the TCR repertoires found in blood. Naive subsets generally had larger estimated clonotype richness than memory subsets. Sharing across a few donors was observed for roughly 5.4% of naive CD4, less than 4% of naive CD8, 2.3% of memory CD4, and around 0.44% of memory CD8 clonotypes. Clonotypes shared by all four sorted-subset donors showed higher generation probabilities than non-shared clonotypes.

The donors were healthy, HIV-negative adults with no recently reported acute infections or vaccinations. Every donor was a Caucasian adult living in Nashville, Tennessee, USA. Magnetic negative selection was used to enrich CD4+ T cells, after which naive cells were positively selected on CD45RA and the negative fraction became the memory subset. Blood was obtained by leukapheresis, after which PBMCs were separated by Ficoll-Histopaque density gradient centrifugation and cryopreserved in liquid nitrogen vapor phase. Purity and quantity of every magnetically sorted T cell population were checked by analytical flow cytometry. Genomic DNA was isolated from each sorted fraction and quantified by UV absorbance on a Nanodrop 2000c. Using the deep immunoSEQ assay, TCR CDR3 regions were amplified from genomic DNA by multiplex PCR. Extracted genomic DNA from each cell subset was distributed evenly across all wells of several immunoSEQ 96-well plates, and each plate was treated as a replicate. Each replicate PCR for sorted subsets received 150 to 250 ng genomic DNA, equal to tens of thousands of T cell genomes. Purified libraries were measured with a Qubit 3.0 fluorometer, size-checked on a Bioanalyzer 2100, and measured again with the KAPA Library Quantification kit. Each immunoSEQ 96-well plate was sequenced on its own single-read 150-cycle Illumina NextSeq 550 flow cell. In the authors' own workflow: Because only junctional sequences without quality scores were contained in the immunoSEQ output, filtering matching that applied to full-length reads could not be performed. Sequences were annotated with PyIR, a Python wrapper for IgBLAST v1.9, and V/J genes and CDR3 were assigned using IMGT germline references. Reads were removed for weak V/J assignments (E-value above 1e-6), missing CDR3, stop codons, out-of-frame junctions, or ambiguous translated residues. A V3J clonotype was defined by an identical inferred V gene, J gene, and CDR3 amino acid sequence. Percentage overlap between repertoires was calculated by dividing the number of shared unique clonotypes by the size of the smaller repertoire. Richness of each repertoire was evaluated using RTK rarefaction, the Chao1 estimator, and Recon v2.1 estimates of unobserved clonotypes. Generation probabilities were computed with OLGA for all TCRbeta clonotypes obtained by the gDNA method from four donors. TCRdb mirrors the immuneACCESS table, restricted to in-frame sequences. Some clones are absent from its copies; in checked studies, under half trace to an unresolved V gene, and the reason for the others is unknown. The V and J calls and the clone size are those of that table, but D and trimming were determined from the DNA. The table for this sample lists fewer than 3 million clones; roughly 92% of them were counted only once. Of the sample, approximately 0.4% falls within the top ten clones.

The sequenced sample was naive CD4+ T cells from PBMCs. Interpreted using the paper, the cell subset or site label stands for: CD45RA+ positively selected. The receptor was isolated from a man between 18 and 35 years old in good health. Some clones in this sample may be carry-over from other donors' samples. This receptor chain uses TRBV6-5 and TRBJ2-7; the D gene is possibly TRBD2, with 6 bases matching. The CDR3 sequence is CASRPLGGLDEQYF. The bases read TGTGCCAGCAGACCGCTGGGAGGTCTTGACGAGCAGTACTTC.